The 25 T cell receptor beta chains in this list originate from one sample, sequenced in a study of CD4 T cells in relation to SARS-CoV-2 and coronaviruses. The unexposed donors gave CD4+ T cells in 2011-2018, prior to COVID-19. Isolation of CD4+ T cells took place after 10 days in culture. Profiling relied on immunoSEQ multiplex PCR, and the TCRdb table lists in-frame clones only, not all of them. Among some 14,000 clones listed, 60% to 80% were seen once. Their antigens remain unidentified. The source material was CD4+ T cells from PBMCs, cultured in vitro. Source of these receptors: a human donor in good health.

The chain combines TRBV14 with TRBJ2-1; weak D call: TRBD1 (6 bases). Trimming stripped 4 bases from V and 6 bases from J, with 16 bases between. Germline V gives CDR1 SGHDN, CDR2 FVKESK. This CDR3 spans 15 amino acids. CDR3: CASSPLGTGSNEQFF. The CDR3 DNA reads as TGTGCCAGCAGCCCCCTTGGCACAGGGAGCAATGAGCAGTTCTTC.

This clone has just a few counts. The chain is built from TRBV20-1 and TRBJ2-7, with D maybe TRBD2 (5 bases). This CDR3 spans 11 amino acids. V was clipped by 5 bases and J by 3 bases, with 8 bases between them. Germline V gives CDR1 DFQATT, CDR2 SNEGSKA (reference sequence). CDR3 sequence (DNA): TGCAGTGCTGGCCGGGACTACGAGCAGTACTTC. Its protein is CSAGRDYEQYF.

This clone has a single count. V usage is TRBV18 and J usage is TRBJ2-7; 7 bases are a match to TRBD2. Germline values: CDR1 KGHSH, CDR2 LQKENI. This CDR3 spans 14 amino acids. The V gene end was trimmed by 6 bases and the J gene end by 3 bases; junction bases not matched to a gene: 8. The CDR3 DNA follows: TGTGCCAGCTCGTGGGGAGGCGGGAGCTACGAGCAGTACTTC. Its protein product is CASSWGGGSYEQYF. Using reference TRBV18 and TRBJ2-7 for the parts outside the CDR3, the full variable domain is NAGVMQNPRHLVRRRGQEARLRCSPMKGHSHVYWYRQLPEEGLKFMVYLQKENIIDESGMPKERFSAEFPKEGPSILRIQQVVRGDSAAYFCASSWGGGSYEQYFGPGTRLTVT.

The chain employs TRBV30 and TRBJ1-6; TRBD1 might be the D (5 bases). This CDR3 contains 12 residues. Trimming stripped 7 bases from V and 7 bases from J, with 11 bases between. Germline V CDR1 and CDR2: GTSNPN, SVGIG (reference sequence). DNA of the CDR3: TGTGCCTACTCACGGGACAATTCACCCCTCCACTTT. The encoded protein is CAYSRDNSPLHF.

This clone was observed a few times. The V call is TRBV7-9, the J call TRBJ2-3; D gene unclear. V lost 0 bases, J lost 4 bases, and 8 bases lay in between. Germline loops: CDR1 SEHNR, CDR2 FQNEAQ (reference sequence). This CDR3 spans 14 amino acids. The CDR3 is CASSLAGRADTQYF. CDR3 DNA sequence: TGTGCCAGCAGCTTAGCTGGGCGTGCAGATACGCAGTATTTT.

This clone was seen just once. CDR3: CSVRPGQGSYEQYF. The CDR3 nucleotides read TGCAGCGTACGACCGGGACAGGGGTCCTACGAGCAGTACTTC. This sequence joins TRBV29-1 and TRBJ2-7; TRBD1 matches at 10 bases. CDR1 is SQVTM and CDR2 is ANQGSEA in the germline V gene. Unmatched junction bases numbered 6, after V lost 6 bases and J lost 1 base. There are 14 residues in the CDR3.

This clone was recorded once. The rearrangement joins TRBV30 to TRBJ2-3; possible D gene TRBD2, 5 bases. The length of the CDR3 is 14 residues. Deletions cut 4 bases from V and 5 bases from J, with 16 bases between. CDR1 and CDR2 (germline): GTSNPN, SVGIG (reference sequence). DNA of the CDR3: TGTGCCTGGAAACCGGGCGGGCGCCGAGATACGCAGTATTTT. It yields the protein CAWKPGGRRDTQYF.

V is TRBV9 and J is TRBJ2-5; 9 bases line up with TRBD1. This CDR3 region has 15 residues. Unmatched junction bases numbered 8, after V lost 3 bases and J lost 5 bases. The germline CDR1 and CDR2 sequences are SGDLS and YYNGEE. CDR3 region: CASSATGGAGETQYF. The CDR3 DNA follows: TGTGCCAGCAGCGCTACAGGGGGCGCGGGGGAGACCCAGTACTTC.

This clone was recorded only once. This chain joins TRBV5-5 and TRBJ2-7; the match to TRBD1 covers 7 bases. CDR1 and CDR2 (germline): SGHKS, YYEKEE (reference sequence). After removal of 3 bases from V and 2 bases from J, the junction contained 5 bases not matched to a gene. The CDR3 is 14 amino acids. CDR3 loop: CASSWDRLTYEQYF. The CDR3 DNA reads TGTGCCAGCAGCTGGGACAGACTAACCTACGAGCAGTACTTC.

This sequence joins TRBV30 and TRBJ1-4; 7 nucleotides match TRBD1. After removal of 7 bases from V and 8 bases from J, the junction contained 4 bases not matched to a gene. The CDR3 is 11 amino acids. Germline CDR1 GTSNPN, CDR2 SVGIG (reference sequence). CDR3 coding DNA: TGTGCCTCGGGGACAGCGGAAAAACTGTTTTTT. Protein sequence: CASGTAEKLFF. The whole variable domain, filled in from reference TRBV30 and TRBJ1-4, reads SQTIHQWPATLVQPVGSPLSLECTVEGTSNPNLYWYRQAAGRGLQLLFYSVGIGQISSEVPQNLSASRPQDRQFILSSKKLLLSDSGFYLCASGTAEKLFFGSGTQLSVL.

This clone was seen only a few times. The gene calls are TRBV2 and TRBJ2-3, with D possibly being TRBD1 (6 bases). CDR1 is SNHLY and CDR2 is FYNNEI in the germline V gene. With 2 bases removed from V and 0 bases from J, the gap between germline ends came to 12 bases. This CDR3 region has 16 residues. CDR3 in amino acids: CASSERGGSSTDTQYF. The DNA of the CDR3 is TGTGCCAGCAGTGAAAGAGGGGGATCTAGCACAGATACGCAGTATTTT.

Regarding this clone: The limits of the CDR3 on the DNA are not certain, so only TCRdb's listed CDR3 is given. The chain is built from TRBV11-2 and TRBJ1-1. The CDR3 length is 14 residues, termini included. The germline V gene has CDR1 SGHAT and CDR2 FQNNGV. This chain's CDR3 is CASTFGAEGTEAFF.

This chain joins TRBV25-1 and TRBJ1-1; 10 positions agree with TRBD1. This CDR3 comprises 16 residues. With 4 bases clipped from V and 3 bases from J, the junction kept 8 bases outside the gene matches. Looked up from germline, CDR1 is MGHDK and CDR2 is SYGVNS. CDR3 loop: CASSGYGTGDYTEAFF. The CDR3 DNA reads TGTGCCAGCAGTGGTTATGGGACAGGGGACTACACTGAAGCTTTCTTT.

The chain recombines TRBV3-1 (or the pseudogene TRBV3-2) with TRBJ2-1; D is ambiguous. The CDR3 extends over 17 amino acids. The germline CDR1 and CDR2 sequences are LGHDT and YNNKEL (reference sequence). V was trimmed by 2 bases and J by 5 bases, leaving 19 bases between them. The CDR3 nucleotides are TGTGCCAGCAGCCAATACGGGCGGACCCAGCAAAACAATGAGCAGTTCTTC. Encoded protein: CASSQYGRTQQNNEQFF.

The V call is TRBV3-1 (or the pseudogene TRBV3-2), the J call TRBJ2-2; no clear D gene. V was trimmed by 4 bases and J by 5 bases, leaving 8 bases between them. CDR3 length: 13 amino acids. Germline assignment: CDR1 LGHDT and CDR2 YNNKEL (reference sequence). For the CDR3, the DNA is TGTGCCAGCAGCCCTCATTCGACCGGGGAGCTGTTTTTT. It specifies CASSPHSTGELFF.

The chain carries TRBV19 and TRBJ2-3, with 7 bases aligning to TRBD1. CDR1 is LNHDA, CDR2 SQIVND, per germline (reference sequence). V shed 7 bases, J shed 5 bases, and the junction held 9 bases outside the gene matches. The CDR3 loop spans 14 amino acids. The CDR3 region has the DNA TGTGCCAGTACTAACAGGGGCCTGGGAGATACGCAGTATTTT. This encodes CASTNRGLGDTQYF.

This clone was seen once. CDR3 DNA: TGTGCCAGCAGCCCCGGACCACATCTCTTTGAGTACTTC. Its translation is CASSPGPHLFEYF. This sequence joins TRBV14 and TRBJ2-7, with D hard to call. V was shortened by 4 bases and J by 11 bases, with 18 bases between the two germline ends. The germline CDR1 and CDR2 sequences are SGHDN and FVKESK. The CDR3 is 13 residues long.

This chain connects TRBV7-3 to TRBJ2-7, with 9 bases fitting TRBD1. Trimming at V came to 5 bases and at J to 4 bases, leaving 3 bases not matched to a gene. The CDR3 has 13 amino acids. Germline CDR1 is SGHTA and CDR2 is FQGTGA. The CDR3 DNA is TGTGCCAGCAGCGAGGACAGGGGATACGAGCAGTACTTC. Translating it yields CASSEDRGYEQYF.

The chain has TRBV5-6 and TRBJ1-5; D is undetermined. This CDR3 is built from 15 residues. Germline V gene lookup returns CDR1 SGHDT and CDR2 YYEEEE. V lost 4 bases and J 2 bases, leaving 13 bases between the germline ends. As DNA, the CDR3 is TGTGCCAGCAGCGCCGACCCGAGGGGCAATCAGCCCCAGCATTTT. The encoded protein is CASSADPRGNQPQHF.

This rearrangement joins TRBV12-3 or TRBV12-4 to TRBJ2-7; TRBD2 matches at 7 bases. V lost 9 bases and J lost 0; bases outside the gene matches: 5. The CDR3 is 13 residues long. For the CDR3, the DNA is TGTGCCAGTATGACTAGCAGCTCCTACGAGCAGTACTTC. Translating gives CASMTSSSYEQYF.

This clone rates as large. The chain is built from TRBV5-1 and TRBJ2-3; D remains ambiguous. Per the germline V gene, CDR1 is SGHRS and CDR2 is YFSETQ. The CDR3 is 12 residues long. The V gene lost 1 base and the J gene lost 7 bases, with 7 bases spanning the gap. The CDR3 DNA reads TGCGCCAGCAGCTTGAGTCCCAATACGCAGTATTTT. Its protein product is CASSLSPNTQYF.

The V gene is TRBV5-1, the J gene TRBJ2-3; possibly TRBD2 for D (6 bases). Germline CDR1 reads SGHRS; CDR2 reads YFSETQ. V dropped 4 bases and J dropped 2 bases, with 14 bases sitting between them. CDR3 size: 15 residues. Here the CDR3 DNA reads TGCGCCAGCAGCCTCCGGGGGTTAGACACAGATACGCAGTATTTT. Translated: CASSLRGLDTDTQYF. The variable domain in full, completed from reference TRBV5-1 and TRBJ2-3, reads KAGVTQTPRYLIKTRGQQVTLSCSPISGHRSVSWYQQTPGQGLQFLFEYFSETQRNKGNFPGRFSGRQFSNSRSEMNVSTLELGDSALYLCASSLRGLDTDTQYFGPGTRLTVL.

The chain employs TRBV30 and TRBJ1-5; possibly TRBD1 for D (6 bases). Per germline, CDR1 GTSNPN and CDR2 SVGIG (reference sequence). The CDR3 covers 12 residues. The V and J ends lost 5 bases and 4 bases respectively, with 9 bases between them. The CDR3: CAWGTPNQPQHF. The CDR3 DNA reads TGTGCCTGGGGGACACCAAATCAGCCCCAGCATTTT.

This clone occurred once. This chain links TRBV5-1 with TRBJ1-6; D gene ambiguous. V lost 1 base and J lost 6, with 8 bases in between. The CDR3 is 14 amino acids. CDR1 is SGHRS, CDR2 YFSETQ, per germline. Here the CDR3 DNA reads TGCGCCAGCAGCTTGACGGAGGCTAATTCACCCCTCCACTTT. Protein sequence: CASSLTEANSPLHF.

The chain has TRBV4-1 and TRBJ1-2, with D unresolved. CDR3 length: 15 residues. Between the trimmed V and J ends, which lost 4 bases and 4 bases, there was a span of 16 bases. The germline V gene encodes CDR1 MGHRA and CDR2 YSYEKL. The CDR3 protein is CASSRQTTDGYGYTF. CDR3 DNA: TGCGCCAGCAGCCGACAAACGACGGACGGCTATGGCTACACCTTC.